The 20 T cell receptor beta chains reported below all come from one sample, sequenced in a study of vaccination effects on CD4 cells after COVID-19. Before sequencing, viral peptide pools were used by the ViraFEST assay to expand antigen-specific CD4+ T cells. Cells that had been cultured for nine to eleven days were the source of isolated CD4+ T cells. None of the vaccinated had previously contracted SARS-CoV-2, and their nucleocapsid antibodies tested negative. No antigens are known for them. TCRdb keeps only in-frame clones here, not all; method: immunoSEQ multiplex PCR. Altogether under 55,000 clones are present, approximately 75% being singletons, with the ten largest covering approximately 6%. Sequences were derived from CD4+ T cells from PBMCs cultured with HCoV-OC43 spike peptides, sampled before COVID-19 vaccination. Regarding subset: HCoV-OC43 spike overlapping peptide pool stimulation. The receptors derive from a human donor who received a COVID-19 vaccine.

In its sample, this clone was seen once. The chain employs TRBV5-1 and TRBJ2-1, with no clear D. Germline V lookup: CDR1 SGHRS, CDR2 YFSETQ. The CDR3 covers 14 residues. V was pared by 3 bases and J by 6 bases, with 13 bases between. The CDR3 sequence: CASSSASSGNEQFF. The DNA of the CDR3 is TGCGCCAGCAGCTCGGCCAGTTCAGGCAATGAGCAGTTCTTC.

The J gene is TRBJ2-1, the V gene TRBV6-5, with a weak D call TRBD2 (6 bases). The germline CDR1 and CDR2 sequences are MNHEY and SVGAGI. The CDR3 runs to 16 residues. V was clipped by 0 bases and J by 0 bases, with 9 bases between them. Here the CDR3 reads CASSYSLASSYNEQFF. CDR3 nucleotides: TGTGCCAGCAGTTACTCCCTAGCGAGCTCCTACAATGAGCAGTTCTTC.

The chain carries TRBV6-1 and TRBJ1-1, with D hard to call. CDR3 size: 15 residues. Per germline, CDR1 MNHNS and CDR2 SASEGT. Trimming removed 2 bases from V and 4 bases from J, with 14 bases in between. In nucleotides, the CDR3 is TGTGCCAGCAGTGAAATGGTTGCGGTGGTCACTGAAGCTTTCTTT. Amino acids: CASSEMVAVVTEAFF.

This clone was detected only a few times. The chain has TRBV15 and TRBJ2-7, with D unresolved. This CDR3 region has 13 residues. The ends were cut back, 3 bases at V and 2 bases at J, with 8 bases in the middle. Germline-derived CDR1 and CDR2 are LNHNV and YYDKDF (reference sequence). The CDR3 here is CATSRGRTYEQYV. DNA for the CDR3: TGTGCCACCAGCAGGGGTCGGACCTACGAGCAGTACGTC.

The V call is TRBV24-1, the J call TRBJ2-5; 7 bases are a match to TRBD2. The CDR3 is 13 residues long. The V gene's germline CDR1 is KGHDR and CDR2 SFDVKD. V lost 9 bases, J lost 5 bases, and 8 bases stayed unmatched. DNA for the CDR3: TGTGCCACCGGGGGGGAGGGGAAGGAGACCCAGTACTTC. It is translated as CATGGEGKETQYF.

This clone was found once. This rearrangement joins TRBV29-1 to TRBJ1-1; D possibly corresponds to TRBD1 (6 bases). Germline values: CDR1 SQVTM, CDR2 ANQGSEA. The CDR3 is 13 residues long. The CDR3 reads CRVGGAGNTEAFF. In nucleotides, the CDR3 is TGCAGGGTGGGGGGGGCGGGGAACACTGAAGCTTTCTTT.

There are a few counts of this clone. In DNA, the CDR3 is TGTGCCAGCAGCCCGGAGGGGACTGGAAACACCATATATTTT. Its translation: CASSPEGTGNTIYF. The J gene is TRBJ1-3, the V gene TRBV6-5, with a weak D call TRBD1 (5 bases). V was clipped by 6 bases and J by 2 bases, with 11 bases between them. The germline CDR1 and CDR2 sequences are MNHEY and SVGAGI. The CDR3 is 14 residues long.

CDR3: CATGNTGELFF. In DNA, the CDR3 is TGTGCCACCGGTAACACCGGGGAGCTGTTTTTT. The J gene is TRBJ2-2, the V gene TRBV6-1; D ambiguous. Germline CDR1 reads MNHNS; CDR2 reads SASEGT. Trimming removed 10 bases at V and 2 bases at J, with 5 bases between. The CDR3 totals 11 residues.

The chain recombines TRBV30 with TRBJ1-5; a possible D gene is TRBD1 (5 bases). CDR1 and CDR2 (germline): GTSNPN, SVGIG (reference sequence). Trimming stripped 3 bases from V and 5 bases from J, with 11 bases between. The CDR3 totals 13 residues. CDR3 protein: CAWRDKGDQPQHF. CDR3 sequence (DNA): TGTGCCTGGAGGGACAAGGGAGATCAGCCCCAGCATTTT.

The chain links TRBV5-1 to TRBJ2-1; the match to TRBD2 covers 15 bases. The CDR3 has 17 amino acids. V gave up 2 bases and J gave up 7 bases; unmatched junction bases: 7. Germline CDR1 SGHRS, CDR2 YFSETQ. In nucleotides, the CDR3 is TGCGCCAGCAGCTTCGGACTAGCGGGGGGGCTCTCTAATGAGCAGTTCTTC. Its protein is CASSFGLAGGLSNEQFF.

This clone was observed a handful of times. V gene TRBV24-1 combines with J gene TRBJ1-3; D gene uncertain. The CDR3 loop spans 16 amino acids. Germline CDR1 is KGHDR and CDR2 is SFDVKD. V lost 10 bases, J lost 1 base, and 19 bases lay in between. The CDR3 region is CATPREPNYSGNTIYF. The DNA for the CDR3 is TGTGCCACGCCGAGGGAACCCAACTATTCTGGAAACACCATATATTTT.

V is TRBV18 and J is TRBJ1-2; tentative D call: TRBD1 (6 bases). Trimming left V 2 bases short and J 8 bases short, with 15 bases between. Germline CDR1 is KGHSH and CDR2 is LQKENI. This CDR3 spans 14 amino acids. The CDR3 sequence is CASSPSDSPGGYTF. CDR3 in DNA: TGTGCCAGCTCACCATCGGACAGCCCGGGGGGCTACACCTTC.

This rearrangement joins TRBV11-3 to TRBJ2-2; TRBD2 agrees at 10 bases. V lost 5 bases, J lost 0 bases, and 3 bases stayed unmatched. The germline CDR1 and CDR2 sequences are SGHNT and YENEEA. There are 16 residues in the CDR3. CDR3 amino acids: CASSPGLASNTGELFF. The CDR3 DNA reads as TGTGCCAGCAGCCCGGGACTAGCGTCGAACACCGGGGAGCTGTTTTTT. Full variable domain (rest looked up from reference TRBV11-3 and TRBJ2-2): EAGVVQSPRYKIIEKKQPVAFWCNPISGHNTLYWYLQNLGQGPELLIRYENEEAVDDSQLPKDRFSAERLKGVDSTLKIQPAELGDSAVYLCASSPGLASNTGELFFGEGSRLTVL.

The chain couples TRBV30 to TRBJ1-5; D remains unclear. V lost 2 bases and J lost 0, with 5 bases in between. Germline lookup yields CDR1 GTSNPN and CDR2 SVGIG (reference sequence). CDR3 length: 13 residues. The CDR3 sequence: CAWSTTSNQPQHF. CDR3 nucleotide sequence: TGTGCCTGGAGTACTACTAGCAATCAGCCCCAGCATTTT.

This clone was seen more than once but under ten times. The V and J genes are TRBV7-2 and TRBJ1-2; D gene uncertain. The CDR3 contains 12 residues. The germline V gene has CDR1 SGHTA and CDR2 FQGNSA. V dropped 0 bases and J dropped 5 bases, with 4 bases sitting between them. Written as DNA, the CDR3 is TGTGCCAGCAGCTTAGCGGGGTATGGCTACACCTTC. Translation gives CASSLAGYGYTF.

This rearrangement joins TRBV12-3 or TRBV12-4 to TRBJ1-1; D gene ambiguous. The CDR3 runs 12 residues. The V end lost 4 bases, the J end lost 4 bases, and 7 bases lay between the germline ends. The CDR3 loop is CASSWGGTEAFF. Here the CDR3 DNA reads TGTGCCAGCAGTTGGGGTGGCACTGAAGCTTTCTTT.

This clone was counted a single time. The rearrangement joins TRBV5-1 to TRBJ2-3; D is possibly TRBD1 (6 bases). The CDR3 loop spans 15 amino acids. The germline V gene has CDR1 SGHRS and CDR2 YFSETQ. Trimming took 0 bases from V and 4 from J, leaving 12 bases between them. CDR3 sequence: CASSLEGRGADTQYF. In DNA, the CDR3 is TGCGCCAGCAGCTTGGAAGGCAGGGGCGCAGATACGCAGTATTTT. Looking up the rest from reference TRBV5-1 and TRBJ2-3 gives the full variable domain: KAGVTQTPRYLIKTRGQQVTLSCSPISGHRSVSWYQQTPGQGLQFLFEYFSETQRNKGNFPGRFSGRQFSNSRSEMNVSTLELGDSALYLCASSLEGRGADTQYFGPGTRLTVL.

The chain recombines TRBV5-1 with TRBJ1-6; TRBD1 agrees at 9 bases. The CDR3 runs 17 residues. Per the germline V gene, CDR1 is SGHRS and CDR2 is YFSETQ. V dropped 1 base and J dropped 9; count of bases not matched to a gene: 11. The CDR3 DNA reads TGCGCCAGCAGCTTGTGGGGTGCCGGACAGGGGAGTTCACCCCTCCACTTT. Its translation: CASSLWGAGQGSSPLHF.

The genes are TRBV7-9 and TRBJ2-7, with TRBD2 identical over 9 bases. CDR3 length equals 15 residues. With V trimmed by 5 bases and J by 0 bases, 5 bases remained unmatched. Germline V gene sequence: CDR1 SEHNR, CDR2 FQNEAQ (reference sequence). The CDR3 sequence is CASSRSGRSSYEQYV. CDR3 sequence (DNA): TGTGCCAGCAGCCGGAGCGGGAGGAGCTCCTACGAGCAGTACGTC.

The CDR3 here is CSASPAGAQETQYF. CDR3 coding DNA: TGCAGTGCTAGTCCAGCGGGGGCACAAGAGACCCAGTACTTC. The chain couples TRBV20-1 to TRBJ2-5, with TRBD2 matching over 8 bases. Germline loops: CDR1 DFQATT, CDR2 SNEGSKA (reference sequence). After removal of 3 bases from V and 2 bases from J, the junction contained 5 bases not matched to a gene. The CDR3 extends over 14 amino acids.